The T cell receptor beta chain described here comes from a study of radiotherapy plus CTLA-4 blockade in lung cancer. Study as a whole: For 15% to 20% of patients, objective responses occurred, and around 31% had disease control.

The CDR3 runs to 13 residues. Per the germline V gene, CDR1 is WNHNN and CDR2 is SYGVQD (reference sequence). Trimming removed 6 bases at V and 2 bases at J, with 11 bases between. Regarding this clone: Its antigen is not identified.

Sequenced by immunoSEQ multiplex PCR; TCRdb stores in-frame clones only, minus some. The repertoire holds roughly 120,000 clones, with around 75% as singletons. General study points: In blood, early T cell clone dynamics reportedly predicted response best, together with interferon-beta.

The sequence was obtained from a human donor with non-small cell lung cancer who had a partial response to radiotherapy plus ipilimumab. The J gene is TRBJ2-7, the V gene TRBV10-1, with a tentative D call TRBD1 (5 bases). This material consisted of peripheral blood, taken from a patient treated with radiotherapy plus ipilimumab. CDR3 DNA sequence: TGCGCCAGCAGCAGGACACCCGCCTACGAGCAGTACTTC. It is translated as CASSRTPAYEQYF.